These 20 T cell receptor beta chains were all obtained from the same sample, sequenced in a study of cytomegalovirus exposure and HLA in healthy donors. The PCR made use of 60 Vbeta and 13 Jbeta primers. Some clones are missing from TCRdb's copy, which holds only in-frame ones; the method was immunoSEQ multiplex PCR. The repertoire holds 100,000 or so clones, with about 70% as singletons. Specimen: PBMCs. All receptors come from a middle-aged woman in good health and CMV-seronegative.

This chain links TRBV4-2 with TRBJ2-2, with 15 bases fitting TRBD2. CDR3 length: 18 residues. Germline lookup yields CDR1 LGHNA and CDR2 YNFKEQ. V trimming: 2 bases; J trimming: 6 bases; junction bases outside the gene matches: 7. The CDR3 is CASSQPGLAGGGPGELFF. CDR3 in DNA: TGTGCCAGCAGCCAACCGGGACTAGCGGGGGGTGGTCCCGGGGAGCTGTTTTTT.

The rearrangement uses TRBV29-1 and TRBJ2-3; 9 bases agree with TRBD2. The CDR3 is 14 residues long. CDR1 is SQVTM and CDR2 is ANQGSEA in the germline V gene. The ends lost 7 bases at V and 3 bases at J; junction bases unmatched: 8. The CDR3 nucleotides are TGCAGCGCCCCTGTGGCGGGAGGGACAGATACGCAGTATTTT. Encoded protein: CSAPVAGGTDTQYF.

The chain carries TRBV11-2 and TRBJ2-3; 9 bases fit TRBD1. The trim removed 4 bases at V and 0 bases at J, leaving 2 bases unmatched. The CDR3 has 15 amino acids. CDR1 and CDR2 (germline): SGHAT, FQNNGV. For the CDR3, the DNA is TGTGCCAGCAGCTCAGGACAGGGGAGCACAGATACGCAGTATTTT. It is translated as CASSSGQGSTDTQYF.

The V and J genes are TRBV7-8 and TRBJ2-2; D perhaps matches TRBD2 (5 bases). The length of the CDR3 is 14 residues. CDR1 is SGHVS, CDR2 FQNEAQ, per germline. V shed 2 bases and J shed 7 bases, with 11 bases lying between them. DNA for the CDR3: TGTGCCAGCAGCTTAAACGGGGTTAGCGGGGAGCTGTTTTTT. This translates into CASSLNGVSGELFF.

The chain uses TRBV4-2 and TRBJ2-4, with 8 bases lining up with TRBD2. Per the germline V gene, CDR1 is LGHNA and CDR2 is YNFKEQ. CDR3 length: 19 amino acids. V was pared by 1 base and J by 0 bases, with 11 bases of the junction left unmatched. CDR3 in amino acids: CASSQGSSGVLLAKNIQYF. The CDR3 DNA is TGTGCCAGCAGCCAAGGGAGTAGCGGGGTATTATTAGCCAAAAACATTCAGTACTTC.

V is TRBV7-2 and J is TRBJ2-7; D not certain. The V gene lost 3 bases and the J gene lost 0 bases, with 9 bases spanning the gap. The CDR3 consists of 14 residues. Germline CDR1 reads SGHTA; CDR2 reads FQGNSA. The CDR3 DNA reads as TGTGCCAGCAGCTTGGGTAGCTACTCCTACGAGCAGTACTTC. Translated: CASSLGSYSYEQYF.

The chain carries TRBV11-2 and TRBJ2-3, with D perhaps matching TRBD2 (6 bases). The germline V gene has CDR1 SGHAT and CDR2 FQNNGV. The CDR3 totals 17 residues. V gave up 0 bases and J gave up 2 bases, with 15 bases separating them. CDR3: CASSLDGGTPPTDTQYF. CDR3 DNA sequence: TGTGCCAGCAGCTTAGATGGGGGGACCCCCCCCACAGATACGCAGTATTTT.

The chain joins TRBV7-8 to TRBJ1-2, with no clear D. The V end was cut by 1 base, the J end by 3 bases, with 12 bases between. This CDR3 is built from 15 residues. Per germline, CDR1 SGHVS and CDR2 FQNEAQ. The CDR3 spells CASSLESLEDYGYTF. CDR3 sequence (DNA): TGTGCCAGCAGCTTAGAGAGTCTCGAGGACTATGGCTACACCTTC.

The chain uses TRBV25-1 and TRBJ2-5; 7 bases line up with TRBD1. Germline lookup yields CDR1 MGHDK and CDR2 SYGVNS. V dropped 1 base and J dropped 5; count of bases not matched to a gene: 7. This CDR3 comprises 15 residues. This chain's CDR3 is CASSESDRLGETQYF. DNA of the CDR3: TGTGCCAGCAGTGAATCGGACAGGTTAGGGGAGACCCAGTACTTC.

The CDR3 region has the DNA TGTGCCAGCAGCCTAAGGACAGTAGGAAACACCATATATTTT. Its translation is CASSLRTVGNTIYF. This chain uses TRBV7-6 with TRBJ1-3; tentative D call: TRBD1 (6 bases). Looked up from germline, CDR1 is SGHVS and CDR2 is FNYEAQ. This CDR3 has 14 amino acids. The ends were cut back, 5 bases at V and 4 bases at J, with 12 bases in the middle. Combining the CDR3 with reference TRBV7-6 and TRBJ1-3 gives the whole variable domain GAGVSQSPRYKVTKRGQDVALRCDPISGHVSLYWYRQALGQGPEFLTYFNYEAQQDKSGLPNDRFSAERPEGSISTLTIQRTEQRDSAMYRCASSLRTVGNTIYFGEGSWLTVV.

V is TRBV7-9 and J is TRBJ2-7; TRBD2 matches 13 bases. Germline V lookup: CDR1 SEHNR, CDR2 FQNEAQ (reference sequence). The CDR3 is 15 amino acids. The junction had 6 bases not matched to a gene; V was cut back by 6 bases and J by 4 bases. The CDR3 region is CASSPETSGRYEQYF. In DNA, the CDR3 is TGTGCCAGCAGTCCCGAGACTAGCGGGAGGTACGAGCAGTACTTC.

V and J are TRBV16 and TRBJ1-1; D remains unclear. This CDR3 is built from 15 residues. V was trimmed by 1 base and J by 0 bases, leaving 9 bases between them. Germline loops: CDR1 KGHSY, CDR2 FQNENV. The CDR3 loop is CASSQFGVLNTEAFF. Here the CDR3 DNA reads TGTGCCAGCAGCCAATTCGGAGTTTTGAACACTGAAGCTTTCTTT.

This chain links TRBV15 with TRBJ2-7; tentative D call: TRBD1 (6 bases). Trimming took 2 bases from V and 4 from J, leaving 15 bases between them. Germline lookup yields CDR1 LNHNV and CDR2 YYDKDF (reference sequence). This CDR3 has 15 residues. The CDR3 nucleotides are TGTGCCACCAGCAGAAGGCGAGGGGGAACTTACGAGCAGTACTTC. Protein: CATSRRRGGTYEQYF.

In this sample, this clone turned up a few times. This sequence joins TRBV5-5 and TRBJ2-7, with 9 bases that match TRBD1. The V gene's germline CDR1 is SGHKS and CDR2 YYEKEE (reference sequence). CDR3 length: 14 amino acids. Losses at the gene ends were 5 bases for V and 3 bases for J; bases not matched to a gene: 6. The CDR3 reads CASSSGTGFYEQYF. CDR3 in DNA: TGTGCCAGCAGTTCAGGGACAGGGTTCTACGAGCAGTACTTC. Variable domain in full (rest from reference TRBV5-5 and TRBJ2-7): DAGVTQSPTHLIKTRGQQVTLRCSPISGHKSVSWYQQVLGQGPQFIFQYYEKEERGRGNFPDRFSARQFPNYSSELNVNALLLGDSALYLCASSSGTGFYEQYFGPGTRLTVT.

CDR3 protein: CASSARTGGTDTQYF. CDR3 nucleotides: TGTGCCAGCAGCGCCCGGACAGGTGGCACAGATACGCAGTATTTT. This chain links TRBV7-9 with TRBJ2-3; 7 nucleotides agree with TRBD1. V lost 5 bases and J lost 1; bases outside the gene matches: 6. The CDR3 runs to 15 residues. Per the germline V gene, CDR1 is SEHNR and CDR2 is FQNEAQ (reference sequence).

The chain is built from TRBV7-3 and TRBJ2-1; 12 positions agree with TRBD2. The CDR3 extends over 18 amino acids. The V gene end was trimmed by 3 bases and the J gene end by 7 bases; junction bases not matched to a gene: 13. CDR1 and CDR2 from the germline V gene are SGHTA and FQGTGA. CDR3 nucleotides: TGTGCCAGCAGCTTGACTAGCGGGAGTTCAGGGTTCGGGAATGAGCAGTTCTTC. Its protein product is CASSLTSGSSGFGNEQFF.

This clone was counted a single time. Other DNA sequences in the same sample also yield this CDR3. This chain links TRBV18 with TRBJ1-6; D might be TRBD1 (6 bases). The CDR3 runs to 14 residues. With 2 bases removed from V and 7 bases from J, the gap between germline ends came to 9 bases. Germline CDR1 reads KGHSH; CDR2 reads LQKENI. CDR3: CASSPGQGNSPLHF. The CDR3 nucleotides are TGTGCCAGCTCACCAGGGCAGGGGAATTCACCCCTCCACTTT.

This clone was seen once. V usage is TRBV29-1 and J usage is TRBJ2-7, with TRBD1 matching 8 bases. Germline CDR1 reads SQVTM; CDR2 reads ANQGSEA. The CDR3 is 12 amino acids. With 4 bases clipped from V and 4 bases from J, the junction kept 3 bases outside the gene matches. For the CDR3, the DNA is TGCAGCGTTGTCGGGACAGGATACGAGCAGTACTTC. Amino acid sequence: CSVVGTGYEQYF.

The rearrangement joins TRBV30 to TRBJ2-1, with D unclear. The V end was cut by 1 base, the J end by 0 bases, with 7 bases between. From germline, CDR1 is GTSNPN and CDR2 SVGIG (reference sequence). The CDR3 has 14 amino acids. The CDR3 DNA is TGTGCCTGGAGTGACTCGTCCTCCTACAATGAGCAGTTCTTC. Translated, it gives CAWSDSSSYNEQFF. Together with reference TRBV30 and TRBJ2-1, the CDR3 gives the full variable domain: SQTIHQWPATLVQPVGSPLSLECTVEGTSNPNLYWYRQAAGRGLQLLFYSVGIGQISSEVPQNLSASRPQDRQFILSSKKLLLSDSGFYLCAWSDSSSYNEQFFGPGTRLTVL.

This clone has a single count. The chain recombines TRBV27 with TRBJ2-7, with TRBD2 matching 7 bases. Unmatched junction bases numbered 8, after V lost 5 bases and J lost 4 bases. The CDR3 has 14 amino acids. From germline, CDR1 is MNHEY and CDR2 SMNVEV (reference sequence). CDR3 sequence (DNA): TGTGCCAGCAGTCCTAGGGACTATTGGTACGAGCAGTACTTC. Translated: CASSPRDYWYEQYF.